This T cell receptor beta chain was recovered during a study of read filtering for tumor transcriptome and immune sequencing. Across the whole study: Revised staging placed eight or nine patients in R-ISS I, 15 to 20 in II, 6 or 7 in III.

V lost 3 bases, J lost 8 bases, and 7 bases lay in between. The CDR3 length is 11 residues. Germline V gives CDR1 SQVTM, CDR2 ANQGSEA. This clonotype came up many times. The library was built from around 0.4 ug RNA with molecular barcoded adaptors for alpha/delta and beta/gamma chains. TCRdb passed the reads through MiXCR, listing each CDR3 protein once. The sample holds tens of thousands of distinct CDR3 sequences, about 12% seen once. Sample: a population of CD138-negative cells sorted from bone marrow. V is TRBV29-1 and J is TRBJ1-4; D remains ambiguous. This receptor was obtained from a donor aged 40 or older with multiple myeloma. CDR3 sequence (DNA): TGCAGCGTTGAGCTGGGGGAAAAACTGTTTTTT. Protein product: CSVELGEKLFF.